Listed here is a single T cell receptor (beta chain). Because the CDR3's place on the DNA is in doubt, the DNA is left out and the CDR3 is given as listed by TCRdb. Some clones are missing from TCRdb's copy, which holds only in-frame ones; the method was immunoSEQ multiplex PCR. The sample includes roughly 86,000 clones, approximately 90% of them seen just once. These data are taken from a study of control samples from healthy donors and cancer patients. Germline V lookup: CDR1 MNHEY, CDR2 SVGAGI. Including both end residues, the CDR3 is 14 amino acids long. V gene TRBV6-5 combines with J gene TRBJ1-3; the table's D call of TRBD1 was not tested on the DNA. The receptor was isolated from a woman between 18 and 29 years old in good health. The sequencing input was blood. CDR3 sequence: CASILDNSGNTIYF.